This section outlines one TCR beta chain sequence together with its context. Its antigen remains unknown. Donors counted as nominally healthy when sampled, yet unrecorded immune exposures were likely. Germline assignment: CDR1 LNHNV and CDR2 YYDKDF (reference sequence). V was clipped by 0 bases and J by 5 bases, with 25 bases between them. The CDR3 consists of 19 residues. This entry belongs to a study of cytomegalovirus exposure and HLA in healthy donors. Whole-study findings and limits: It was in a later analysis that TCR association rates were seen to vary by HLA locus, highest for DRB1 and lowest for HLA-C. According to the study, 160 or so TCR beta chains were cytomegalovirus-associated. Both high specificity and high sensitivity reportedly marked the classifier's diagnosis of cytomegalovirus status.

Use of 60 Vbeta and 13 Jbeta primers characterized the PCR. Sequenced by immunoSEQ multiplex PCR; TCRdb stores in-frame clones only, minus some. The profile shows around 200,000 clones, 70% to 85% of them singletons. This TCR came from a woman aged 55 to 70 in good health and CMV-seropositive. The sample was PBMCs. The rearrangement links TRBV15 to TRBJ1-2; maybe TRBD1 (6 bases). CDR3 bases: TGTGCCACCAGCAGAGAAGAGAAGGGGGGGCTGAGAGGGATTTATGGCTACACCTTC. Its protein product is CATSREEKGGLRGIYGYTF. The full variable domain, rest sourced from reference TRBV15 and TRBJ1-2, is DAMVIQNPRYQVTQFGKPVTLSCSQTLNHNVMYWYQQKSSQAPKLLFHYYDKDFNNEADTPDNFQSRRPNTSFCFLDIRSPGLGDTAMYLCATSREEKGGLRGIYGYTFGSGTRLTVV.